This T cell receptor beta chain stems from a study of T-cell reconstitution after alpha-beta-depleted transplantation in children. In its sample, this clonotype was seen a few times. As it was prepared, the TCRbeta library received unique molecular identifiers. TCRdb reprocessed the PCR reads with MiXCR, giving one entry per CDR3 protein. Here the sample spans 600,000 to 700,000 distinct CDR3 sequences, around 17% being singletons. Between the trimmed V and J ends, which lost 5 bases and 5 bases, there was a span of 18 bases. This CDR3 has 15 residues. CDR1 SGHTA and CDR2 FQGNSA come from the germline V gene.

This sequence joins TRBV7-2 and TRBJ1-2; unclear D gene. The sequence was collected from a human donor who donated a stem cell graft to a child with acute myeloid leukemia. The sample was PBMCs from the stem cell graft donor, taken from the stem cell graft. The CDR3 DNA reads as TGTGCCAGCAGCCCTCAAGCTCGCAGCCCGTATGGCTACACCTTC. Translating it yields CASSPQARSPYGYTF.